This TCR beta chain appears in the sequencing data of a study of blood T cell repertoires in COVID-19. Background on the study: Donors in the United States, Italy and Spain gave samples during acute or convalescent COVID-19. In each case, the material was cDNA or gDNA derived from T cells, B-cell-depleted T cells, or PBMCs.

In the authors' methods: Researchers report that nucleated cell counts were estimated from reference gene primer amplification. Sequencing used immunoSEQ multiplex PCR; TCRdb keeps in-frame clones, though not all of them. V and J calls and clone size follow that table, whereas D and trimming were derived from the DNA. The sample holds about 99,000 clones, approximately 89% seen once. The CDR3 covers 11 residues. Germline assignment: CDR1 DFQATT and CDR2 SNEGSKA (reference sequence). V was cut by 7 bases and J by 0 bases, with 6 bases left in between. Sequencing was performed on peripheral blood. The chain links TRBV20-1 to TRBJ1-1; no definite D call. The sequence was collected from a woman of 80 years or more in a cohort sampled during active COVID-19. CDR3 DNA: TGCAGTGGACTAATGAACACTGAAGCTTTCTTT. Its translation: CSGLMNTEAFF.